In this sample, the clone carrying this T cell receptor beta chain turned up a few times. The antigen is not known. The record originates from a study of metastatic and nonmetastatic thyroid tumors. Looking at the study overall: Repertoires from malignant and benign thyroid patients were compared across blood and tumor or nodule tissue. Findings and limits, study-wide: When malignant thyroid tumors were compared with benign nodules, TCR beta diversity was reportedly significantly higher in the malignant tumors. This held in both blood and tumor samples.

Every patient was untreated before thyroid surgery. CDR1 is MNHEY and CDR2 is SVGEGT in the germline V gene. The CDR3 is 16 residues long. Unmatched junction bases numbered 5, after V lost 3 bases and J lost 1 base. Through MiXCR, TCRdb re-clonotyped the PCR reads. The sample consists of 21,000 or so clones, under 25% of them appearing once. This receptor was taken from a female donor with papillary thyroid cancer or a benign thyroid nodule (not recorded which). Some clones in this sample may be carry-over from other donors' samples. Sequencing input: tumor tissue. The rearrangement joins TRBV6-2 or TRBV6-3 to TRBJ2-2, with 7 bases fitting TRBD2. This CDR3 reads CASSYRLAVNTGELFF. Here the CDR3 DNA reads TGTGCCAGCAGTTATAGGCTAGCGGTGAACACCGGGGAGCTGTTTTTT.